The clone carrying this TCR beta chain came up a few times. The antigen is unknown. The source of the sample is a study of regulatory T cells in long-lasting Graves disease. Study-wide findings and caveats: TCR diversity was lower in persistent Graves' patients (versus newly diagnosed ones). Accuracy was possibly reduced by small sample size.

Regarding time point: newly diagnosed GD, antithyroid drugs for less than 3 months. The TCR library was made from RNA that had been extracted from PBMCs in TRIzol. The authors drew patients from an endocrinology department in Xi'an, China. With iRepertoire HTBI primers and Arm-PCR of CDR3 regions, TCR beta libraries were built. TCRdb reprocessed the multiplex PCR reads with MiXCR, giving one entry per CDR3 protein. The data show 560,000 or so distinct CDR3 sequences, with 16% seen just once and about 11% held by the top ten. Another study also made use of these data, one on T cells in Graves' hyperthyroidism and ophthalmopathy. That report adds: Stable Graves' hyperthyroidism meant no ophthalmopathy progression within 18 months.

This material consisted of peripheral blood mononuclear cells (PBMCs), taken at new diagnosis, from a patient treated with antithyroid drugs. The origin of this receptor is a young man with Graves disease.

CDR3: CASSYGRERALFAEAFF. The CDR3 DNA reads as TGTGCCAGCAGTTACGGGAGAGAGAGGGCTCTATTCGCTGAAGCTTTCTTT. This rearrangement joins TRBV6-2 or TRBV6-3 to TRBJ1-1; D is ambiguous. From germline, CDR1 is MNHEY and CDR2 SVGEGT. The V gene lost 2 bases and the J gene lost 6 bases, with 22 bases spanning the gap. This CDR3 comprises 17 residues.